This T cell receptor beta chain was sequenced in a study of T cells after yellow fever vaccination. Whole-study context: For low cell numbers, libraries were made with SMART-Seq v4 Ultra Low Input.

The CDR3 has 15 residues. V was pared by 8 bases and J by 4 bases, with 22 bases between. Germline V lookup: CDR1 SQVTM, CDR2 ANQGSEA. Findings and caveats of the study: Few clonotypes appeared in both CD4 and CD8 compartments. Most primary-vaccination clones recurred post-booster (roughly 96% CD4, just over 85% CD8).

As to this clonotype: What it binds is not known.

TCRdb called the 5' RACE reads again in MiXCR, with one record for every CDR3 protein. The sample shows 230,000 or so distinct CDR3 sequences, approximately 6.7% of them seen only once. This material consisted of CD4+ T cells sorted from PBMCs, taken on the day of the yellow fever booster vaccination. The chain links TRBV29-1 to TRBJ2-3; tentatively, D is TRBD1 or TRBD2 (5 bases each). The source of this sequence is a man aged 25 to 45 who received the YFV17D yellow fever vaccine. The CDR3: CSLSRGQGIADTQYF. The CDR3, as DNA: TGCAGCCTCTCTAGAGGGCAGGGAATAGCAGATACGCAGTATTTT.